These T cell receptor beta chains were read from a single sample in a study of neurological immune-mediated disorders. TCRdb re-called the 5' RACE reads with MiXCR, one entry per CDR3 protein. This sample has roughly 52,000 distinct CDR3 sequences; about 5% occur once, and the top ten carry 1.4% to 1.5%. The source material was CD4+ T cells from blood. These TCRs come from a woman in her late teens or twenties with multiple sclerosis. Each CDR3 is given without its conserved first and last residue. The order of the fields is V gene, CDR3 protein.

TRBV18 | ASSLGTGVNTEAF
TRBV5-5 | ASSLGRGTDTQY
TRBV7-8 | ASSPPWSDAEQF
TRBV9 | ASSVGPLGSGNTIY
TRBV27 | ASSSRDGYMNTEAF
TRBV6-6 | ASRGNTEAF
TRBV29-1 | SAGTGGADTEAF
TRBV20-1 | SASRTDTQY
TRBV3-1 | ASSGTGTDTQY
TRBV7-8 | ASSSFGPSGIQSGETQY
TRBV7-8 | ASSYRKGEAF
TRBV10-3 | AISEQSTNEKLF
TRBV7-3 | ASSLGLAGFTGELF
TRBV9 | ASSPRDRAGGDGYT
TRBV15 | ATSREQINYGYT
TRBV29-1 | SVDGASGDETDTQY
TRBV6-1 | ASSEVSTGELF
TRBV7-2 | ASSLAGRQILKNIQY
TRBV7-3 | ASSFNNEQF
TRBV7-3 | ASSLRGGPYNEQF